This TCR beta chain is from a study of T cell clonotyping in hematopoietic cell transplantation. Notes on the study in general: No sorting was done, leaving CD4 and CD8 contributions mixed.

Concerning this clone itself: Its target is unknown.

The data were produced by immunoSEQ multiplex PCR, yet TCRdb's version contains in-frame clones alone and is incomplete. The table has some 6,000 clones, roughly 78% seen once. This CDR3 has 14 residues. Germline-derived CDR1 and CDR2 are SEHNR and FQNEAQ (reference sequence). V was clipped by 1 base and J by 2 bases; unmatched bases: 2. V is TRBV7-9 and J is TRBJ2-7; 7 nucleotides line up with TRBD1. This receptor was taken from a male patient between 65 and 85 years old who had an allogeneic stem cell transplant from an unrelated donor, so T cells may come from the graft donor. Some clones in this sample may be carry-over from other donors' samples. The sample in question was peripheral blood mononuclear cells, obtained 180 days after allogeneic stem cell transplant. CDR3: CASSLERGPYEQYF. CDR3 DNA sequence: TGTGCCAGCAGCTTAGAGAGGGGGCCCTACGAGCAGTACTTC.